The 16 T cell receptor beta chains listed next were all sequenced from one sample in a study of T cells expressing NK-cell markers. With the 5' RACE reads reprocessed, TCRdb shows one record per CDR3 protein and no DNA. The sample totals 250,000 to 300,000 distinct CDR3 sequences; its top ten clones hold 0.3% to 0.45%. Sequenced material: blood T cells: a sorted CD56 or NKG2C T cell subset, CD4+ or CD8+ T cells, or bulk PBMC T cells (not recorded which). These receptors all stem from a man aged 18 to 30 in good health.

This chain uses TRBV7-2 with TRBJ1-2. The CDR3 covers 13 residues. Germline V gene lookup returns CDR1 SGHTA and CDR2 FQGNSA. The CDR3 here is CASSLHFNYGYTF.

This chain uses TRBV11-2 with TRBJ2-7; the D gene TCRdb calls, TRBD2, cannot be checked with no DNA. CDR1 SGHAT and CDR2 FQNNGV come from the germline V gene. The CDR3 length is 13 residues. The CDR3: CASVGRATYEQYF.

The J gene is TRBJ2-3, the V gene TRBV12-3 or TRBV12-4. The length of the CDR3 is 15 residues. The CDR3 spells CASSLIGKRTDTQYF.

The chain employs TRBV6-1 and TRBJ1-5; the TRBD1 assignment by TCRdb is unverifiable without DNA. Per germline, CDR1 MNHNS and CDR2 SASEGT. CDR3 length: 15 amino acids. CDR3 region: CASRQDRGPSQPQHF.

V and J are TRBV5-6 and TRBJ2-2. Germline CDR1 SGHDT, CDR2 YYEEEE. The CDR3 covers 16 residues. The CDR3 sequence is CASIGDRDRTTGELFF.

CDR3 protein: CASSQALEETQYF. V gene TRBV4-3 combines with J gene TRBJ2-5. Germline values: CDR1 LGHNA, CDR2 YSLEER. The CDR3 extends over 13 amino acids.

This chain uses TRBV7-9 with TRBJ2-1; TCRdb's D call of TRBD1 is untestable without DNA. CDR3 length: 17 residues. CDR1 and CDR2 (germline): SEHNR, FQNEAQ (reference sequence). CDR3 residues: CASSLGGGRSAYNEQFF.

The genes are TRBV5-5 and TRBJ2-3; TCRdb proposes TRBD1, but this gene call is untestable without DNA. The CDR3 is 16 residues long. Germline CDR1 reads SGHKS; CDR2 reads YYEKEE (reference sequence). The CDR3 here is CASSPGPGISGDTQYF.

The chain employs TRBV5-6 and TRBJ1-4; TCRdb names TRBD1, which stays unverified in the absence of DNA. Germline V gene data show CDR1 as SGHDT and CDR2 as YYEEEE. The CDR3 contains 15 residues. CDR3: CASSLPGPPREKLFF. The entire variable domain, with the rest obtained from reference TRBV5-6 and TRBJ1-4, is as follows: DAGVTQSPTHLIKTRGQQVTLRCSPKSGHDTVSWYQQALGQGPQFIFQYYEEEERQRGNFPDRFSGHQFPNYSSELNVNALLLGDSALYLCASSLPGPPREKLFFGSGTQLSVL.

The rearrangement joins TRBV3-1 to TRBJ2-7; there is no DNA to check the TCRdb D call of TRBD1. The CDR3 extends over 15 amino acids. The germline V gene has CDR1 LGHDT and CDR2 YNNKEL (reference sequence). CDR3 residues: CASSRGQGAVYEQYF.

The chain is built from TRBV6-5 and TRBJ2-1; TCRdb lists TRBD2, though no DNA is available to test this call. The germline V gene has CDR1 MNHEY and CDR2 SVGAGI. The CDR3 runs to 15 residues. The CDR3 loop is CTSSYPGGKSDEQFF.

The V call is TRBV20-1, the J call TRBJ1-5; TCRdb reports TRBD1, a call that lacks DNA to check it against. The germline CDR1 and CDR2 sequences are DFQATT and SNEGSKA (reference sequence). This CDR3 region has 15 residues. This chain's CDR3 is CSAPYDGGNNQPQHF.

The rearrangement links TRBV7-3 to TRBJ2-3. The CDR3 length is 14 residues. Germline CDR1 and CDR2: SGHTA and FQGTGA. CDR3 sequence reads: CASSSSAGTDTQYF.

This chain's CDR3 is CASSYSRQMLRNSPLHF. The chain employs TRBV6-5 and TRBJ1-6. The CDR3 totals 17 residues. Looked up from germline, CDR1 is MNHEY and CDR2 is SVGAGI.

V is TRBV20-1 and J is TRBJ2-3. CDR3 length equals 13 residues. Germline loops: CDR1 DFQATT, CDR2 SNEGSKA (reference sequence). CDR3 sequence: CSARLGSTDTQYF.

The CDR3 here is CASMRRNTEAFF. The chain is built from TRBV12-3 or TRBV12-4 and TRBJ1-1. The CDR3 contains 12 residues.